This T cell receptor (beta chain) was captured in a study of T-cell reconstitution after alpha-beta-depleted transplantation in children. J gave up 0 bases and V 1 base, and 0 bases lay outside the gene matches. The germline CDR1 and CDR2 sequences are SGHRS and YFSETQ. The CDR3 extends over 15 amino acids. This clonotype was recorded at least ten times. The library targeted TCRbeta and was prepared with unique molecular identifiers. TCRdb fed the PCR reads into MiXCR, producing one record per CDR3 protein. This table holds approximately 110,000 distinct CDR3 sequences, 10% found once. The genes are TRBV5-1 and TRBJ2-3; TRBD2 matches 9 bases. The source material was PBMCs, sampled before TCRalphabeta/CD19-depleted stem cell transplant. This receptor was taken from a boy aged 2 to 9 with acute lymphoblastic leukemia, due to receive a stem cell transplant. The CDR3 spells CASSLTSGSTDTQYF. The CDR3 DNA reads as TGCGCCAGCAGCTTGACTAGCGGGAGCACAGATACGCAGTATTTT.